These 12 T cell receptor beta chains came from one sample sequenced in a study of blood T cells in healthy people across ages. Then a second PCR, running about 7 to 11 cycles, was carried out with a sample-barcoded 5' primer and a J-beta primer mix. TCRdb reanalysed the 5' RACE reads using MiXCR and keeps one entry per CDR3 protein. The sample carries 780,000 or so distinct CDR3 sequences, 56% recorded once. Sequencing was performed on blood. The receptors here all came from a man aged 35 to 55 in good health.

The chain uses TRBV18 and TRBJ2-5; the D gene is possibly TRBD1 (7 bases). CDR3 length equals 16 residues. Germline values: CDR1 KGHSH, CDR2 LQKENI. V lost 3 bases and J lost 4, with 18 bases in between. CDR3 sequence reads: CASSPSRGETLETQYF. The CDR3 DNA sequence: TGTGCCAGCTCACCCTCCAGGGGGGAAACGTTAGAGACCCAGTACTTC.

The chain links TRBV7-2 to TRBJ2-3; TRBD2 matches 11 bases. Trimming took 1 base from V and 6 from J; bases not matched to a gene: 12. Per the germline V gene, CDR1 is SGHTA and CDR2 is FQGNSA. The CDR3 consists of 18 residues. The CDR3 loop reads CASSLVLPSGGSLDTQYF. DNA for the CDR3: TGTGCCAGCAGCTTAGTCCTCCCTAGCGGGGGGTCATTGGATACGCAGTATTTT. Based on the CDR3 plus reference TRBV7-2 and TRBJ2-3, the full variable domain is GAGVSQSPSNKVTEKGKDVELRCDPISGHTALYWYRQSLGQGLEFLIYFQGNSAPDKSGLPSDRFSAERTGGSVSTLTIQRTQQEDSAVYLCASSLVLPSGGSLDTQYFGPGTRLTVL.

This clonotype was recorded once. The V call is TRBV7-6, the J call TRBJ2-5; weak D call: TRBD2 (5 bases). This CDR3 has 9 residues. The V end was cut by 5 bases, the J end by 12 bases, with 7 bases between. Germline V gene lookup returns CDR1 SGHVS and CDR2 FNYEAQ. CDR3 nucleotides: TGTGCCAGCAGCGCCGGGAAGTACTTC. Its protein product is CASSAGKYF.

The table lists this clonotype with many counts. Possible read error: a much larger clone is one base away. This chain uses TRBV29-1 with TRBJ2-5; maybe TRBD1 (5 bases). V was cut by 5 bases and J by 11 bases, with 12 bases left in between. This CDR3 contains 10 residues. CDR1 and CDR2 (germline): SQVTM, ANQGSEA. The DNA for the CDR3 is TGCAGCGTTCTGGACAATGAGCAGTACTTC. Encoded protein: CSVLDNEQYF.

The rearrangement joins TRBV15 to TRBJ2-5; D is uncertain. V was clipped by 5 bases and J by 5 bases, with 9 bases between them. The CDR3 contains 12 residues. In germline, CDR1 is LNHNV, CDR2 YYDKDF (reference sequence). CDR3 coding DNA: TGTGCCACCAGCCGACCTGGGGAGACCCAGTACTTC. It encodes CATSRPGETQYF.

This chain connects TRBV3-1 to TRBJ2-5, with D possibly being TRBD1 (5 bases). Germline V gene data show CDR1 as LGHDT and CDR2 as YNNKEL (reference sequence). Trimming left V 7 bases short and J 4 bases short, with 19 bases between. The CDR3 contains 15 residues. Written as DNA, the CDR3 is TGTGCCAGCACGGAAACCCAGGGTGCTGGAGAGACCCAGTACTTC. It encodes CASTETQGAGETQYF.

The table lists this clonotype with a count of one. The junction departs from germline at one end; a sequencing error may be responsible. The J gene is TRBJ2-1, the V gene TRBV7-9, with D possibly being TRBD2 (5 bases). The CDR3 runs to 12 residues. Germline CDR1 reads SEHNR; CDR2 reads FQNEAQ (reference sequence). The CDR3: CSSMGGSYEQFF. The CDR3 DNA is TGTTCCAGCATGGGTGGGAGCTATGAGCAGTTCTTC.

V is TRBV20-1 and J is TRBJ1-4; no clear D. Germline values: CDR1 DFQATT, CDR2 SNEGSKA (reference sequence). Trimming took off 2 bases at V and 16 bases at J, with 14 bases between the two ends. The CDR3 extends over 11 amino acids. In nucleotides, the CDR3 is TGCAGTGCTAGAAGGCAGCGGGTCCCGTTTTTT. Translated: CSARRQRVPFF.

V and J are TRBV4-1 and TRBJ2-5; D remains ambiguous. The CDR3 has 12 amino acids. Germline values: CDR1 MGHRA, CDR2 YSYEKL. Trimming removed 0 bases at V and 13 bases at J, with 12 bases between. CDR3 DNA: TGCGCCAGCAGCCAAGATCCCGGGCCATCGTACTTC. It specifies CASSQDPGPSYF.

The V and J genes are TRBV7-2 and TRBJ2-7; D is unresolved. The CDR3 has 16 residues. The V end lost 5 bases, the J end lost 4 bases, and 21 bases lay between the germline ends. Germline assignment: CDR1 SGHTA and CDR2 FQGNSA. As DNA, the CDR3 is TGTGCCAGCAGCAGAACCGCGGACCCGACCAGGTACGAGCAGTACTTC. This sequence encodes CASSRTADPTRYEQYF.

The J gene is TRBJ1-1, the V gene TRBV7-2, with TRBD1 matching over 7 bases. CDR1 SGHTA and CDR2 FQGNSA come from the germline V gene. Trimming took 1 base from V and 9 from J; bases not matched to a gene: 5. The CDR3 contains 13 residues. CDR3 loop: CASSLVRGSKAFF. The CDR3 DNA sequence: TGTGCCAGCAGCTTAGTCAGGGGGTCTAAAGCTTTCTTT.

This clonotype was observed a handful of times. The chain joins TRBV9 to TRBJ2-1; a possible D gene is TRBD2 (5 bases). This CDR3 contains 15 residues. Per the germline V gene, CDR1 is SGDLS and CDR2 is YYNGEE. Trimming stripped 0 bases from V and 7 bases from J, with 14 bases between. CDR3 in DNA: TGTGCCAGCAGCGTAGCGGGGATCAGCTCAAATGAGCAGTTCTTC. Residues: CASSVAGISSNEQFF.